This paragraph reports one T cell receptor beta chain. Authors' methods: Reference gene primer amplification gave estimated nucleated cell counts. Generated by immunoSEQ multiplex PCR, the TCRdb table keeps only in-frame clones and is missing some. The V and J calls and clone size come from that table; D and trimming were worked out from the DNA. There are more than 95,000 clones in the sample; around four fifths occur only once, and 26% lies in the top ten. Germline CDR1 MGHRA, CDR2 YSYEKL. There are 15 residues in the CDR3. Trimming cost V 4 bases and J 4 bases; bases outside gene matches: 7. These data belong to a study of blood T cell repertoires in COVID-19. Study summary: The origin of the acute and convalescent COVID-19 samples was the United States, Italy and Spain. The analysed material was cDNA or gDNA that came from T cells, B-cell-depleted T cells, or PBMCs.

Sequencing used peripheral blood. The clonotype was recovered from a man between 60 and 70 years old with acute or convalescent COVID-19. V is TRBV4-1 and J is TRBJ1-3, with 7 bases lining up with TRBD1. This chain's CDR3 is CASSRDREGGNTIYF. CDR3 DNA: TGCGCCAGCAGCCGAGACAGGGAAGGGGGAAACACCATATATTTT.